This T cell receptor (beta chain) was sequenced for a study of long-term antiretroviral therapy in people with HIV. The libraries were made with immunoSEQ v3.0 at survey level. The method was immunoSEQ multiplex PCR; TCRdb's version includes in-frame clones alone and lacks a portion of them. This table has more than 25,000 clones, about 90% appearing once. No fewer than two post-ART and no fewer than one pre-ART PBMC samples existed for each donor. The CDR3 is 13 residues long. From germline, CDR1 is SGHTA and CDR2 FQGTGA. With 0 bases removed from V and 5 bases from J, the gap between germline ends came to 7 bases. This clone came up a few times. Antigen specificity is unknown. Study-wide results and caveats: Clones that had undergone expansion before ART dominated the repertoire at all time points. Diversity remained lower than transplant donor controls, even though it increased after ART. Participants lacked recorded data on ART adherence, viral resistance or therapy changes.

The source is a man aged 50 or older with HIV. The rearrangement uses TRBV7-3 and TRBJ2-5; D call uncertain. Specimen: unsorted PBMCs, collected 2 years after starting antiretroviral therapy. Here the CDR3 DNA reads TGTGCCAGCAGCTTAACCCCTGGGGAGACCCAGTACTTC. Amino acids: CASSLTPGETQYF.